This T cell receptor beta chain was sequenced during a study of CD8 T cells in ankylosing spondylitis (TCRdb year 2017). Notes on the research overall: To find TCR variants linked to disease, the study profiled T cell receptor beta repertoires in ankylosing spondylitis patients and healthy donors. The whole study cohort included 85 to 120 healthy donors and 25 ankylosing spondylitis patients. Peripheral blood was sampled, and synovial fluid was additionally collected from ankylosing spondylitis patients. On the study overall, not on this receptor specifically: The disease-linked clones showed a CD8+ phenotype and occurred at relatively low frequencies in peripheral blood. A TCR beta motif made up of 7 to 9 highly homologous amino acid variants appeared to be characteristic of blood from ankylosing spondylitis patients. Significant enrichment of the disease-linked clones was reported in matched synovial fluid samples from ankylosing spondylitis patients. Some TCR beta motif variants had previously been reported in synovial fluid and blood of reactive arthritis patients, which suggested common disease-initiation mechanisms.

The data were produced on an Illumina HiSeq 2500. Quantitative 5'-RACE with molecular barcodes was the method used to prepare the TCR beta libraries. The original methods were these. Disease-linked TCR variants were identified with a new computational method built on a probabilistic model of VDJ rearrangement. Through fastp at Q25 and MiXCR, TCRdb rebuilt clones from the public reads, retaining in-frame beta chains. All rows with the same CDR3 protein become a single entry with the most common DNA and genes. TCRdb assigned the V and J calls; the authors' analysis was not used. The sample has roughly 700,000 distinct CDR3 sequences on record, 19% of them singletons. Around 19% of the sample is in the top ten clones. For CDR1 and CDR2, the germline V gene lists SGHRS and YFSETQ. From V the trimming removes 9 bases and from J it removes 0 bases, while the gene matches leave 8 bases of the junction unaccounted for. The CDR3 starts with the cysteine, ends with the phenylalanine, and has 15 residues. Here the CDR3 DNA is all that survives: 45 bases in frame from base 1.

Points on this clonotype: Its target antigen remains unknown. Per-base quality was not reported, and no clone a single base away is much larger than it.

Here the chain combines TRBV5-1 and TRBJ2-1, with 8 junctional bases fitting TRBD2. The source material was blood, either unsorted or a sorted T cell fraction (not recorded which). This receptor was obtained from a male donor with ankylosing spondylitis. The DNA sequence is given as TGCGCCACCAGACTAGCGTCCGGCTCCTACAATGAGCAGTTCTTC. Its product reads: CATRLASGSYNEQFF.